These 14 T cell receptor beta chains were all obtained from the same sample, sequenced in a study of long-term antiretroviral therapy in people with HIV. The assay, immunoSEQ v3.0, was run at survey level. Sequencing used immunoSEQ multiplex PCR; TCRdb keeps in-frame clones, though not all of them. The repertoire holds some 29,000 clones, with around 97% as singletons. The sequencing here drew on unsorted PBMCs, taken 7.6 years after starting antiretroviral therapy. Receptors originate from a man aged 25-40 years with HIV.

The chain has TRBV27 and TRBJ2-5; weak D call: TRBD2 (7 bases). CDR3 length equals 15 residues. The ends were cut back, 0 bases at V and 5 bases at J, with 13 bases in the middle. The germline V gene encodes CDR1 MNHEY and CDR2 SMNVEV (reference sequence). CDR3 DNA: TGTGCCAGCAGTTTATCGAGTGGGGGGGGCGAGACCCAGTACTTC. Translation gives CASSLSSGGGETQYF.

This clone is labeled as medium-sized. V and J are TRBV6-5 and TRBJ2-7; D ambiguous. The CDR3 has 14 amino acids. With 2 bases removed from V and 3 bases from J, the gap between germline ends came to 11 bases. Germline V gene data show CDR1 as MNHEY and CDR2 as SVGAGI. The CDR3, as DNA: TGTGCCAGCAGTTACGATAGGAACAACTACGAGCAGTACTTC. Protein product: CASSYDRNNYEQYF.

The chain uses TRBV2 and TRBJ2-7, with a possible D match to TRBD2 (5 bases). Trimming shortened V by 7 bases and J by 0 bases, and 13 bases separated the two germline ends. The CDR3 has 14 residues. The V gene's germline CDR1 is SNHLY and CDR2 FYNNEI. Written as DNA, the CDR3 is TGTGCCAGCACCCCTGGTAGCGCCTCCTACGAGCAGTACTTC. Translating it yields CASTPGSASYEQYF.

The V call is TRBV6-6, the J call TRBJ1-1; 7 nucleotides align to TRBD1. V shed 9 bases, J shed 9 bases, and the junction held 10 bases outside the gene matches. Germline lookup yields CDR1 MNHNY and CDR2 SVGAGI (reference sequence). The CDR3 length is 12 residues. CDR3 coding DNA: TGTGCCAGTAACCTAGGGGGACAGAAAGCTTTCTTT. Residues: CASNLGGQKAFF.

The rearrangement joins TRBV9 to TRBJ2-1; unclear D gene. Trimming removed 0 bases at V and 3 bases at J, with 4 bases between. CDR1 SGDLS and CDR2 YYNGEE come from the germline V gene. CDR3 length: 13 residues. CDR3 in amino acids: CASSVDGYNEQFF. The CDR3 bases are TGTGCCAGCAGCGTAGACGGCTACAATGAGCAGTTCTTC. The full variable domain, rest sourced from reference TRBV9 and TRBJ2-1, is DSGVTQTPKHLITATGQRVTLRCSPRSGDLSVYWYQQSLDQGLQFLIQYYNGEERAKGNILERFSAQQFPDLHSELNLSSLELGDSALYFCASSVDGYNEQFFGPGTRLTVL.

The chain has TRBV7-2 and TRBJ2-7; weak D call: TRBD1 (6 bases). V lost 4 bases and J 3 bases, leaving 22 bases between the germline ends. The CDR3 consists of 17 residues. Germline V gene data show CDR1 as SGHTA and CDR2 as FQGNSA. This chain's CDR3 is CASSSWAGAIFNYEQYF. CDR3 sequence (DNA): TGTGCCAGCAGCTCTTGGGCAGGGGCCATTTTTAACTACGAGCAGTACTTC.

The rearrangement links TRBV9 to TRBJ1-2; D is perhaps TRBD1 (5 bases). Germline CDR1 reads SGDLS; CDR2 reads YYNGEE. This CDR3 region has 14 residues. Trimming left V 4 bases short and J 8 bases short, with 18 bases between. The CDR3 coding sequence is TGTGCCAGCAGCCAAGACAGTTTATTTGGAGGCTACACCTTC. Translation gives CASSQDSLFGGYTF.

The chain uses TRBV28 and TRBJ1-2, with a weak D call TRBD1 (5 bases). V was shortened by 4 bases and J by 7 bases, with 7 bases between the two germline ends. The CDR3 consists of 11 residues. Germline assignment: CDR1 MDHEN and CDR2 SYDVKM. In DNA form, the CDR3 reads TGTGCCAGCAGTTGGGGGGGTGGCTACACCTTC. Its protein is CASSWGGGYTF.

A single count supports this clone. This rearrangement joins TRBV30 to TRBJ1-1; D not resolved. Trimming stripped 6 bases from V and 1 base from J, with 6 bases between. From germline, CDR1 is GTSNPN and CDR2 SVGIG (reference sequence). CDR3 size: 11 residues. The CDR3 nucleotides are TGTGCCTGTGGGGAGAACACTGAAGCTTTCTTT. Translating it yields CACGENTEAFF.

The chain carries TRBV4-3 and TRBJ1-1; D is unresolved. Germline V lookup: CDR1 LGHNA, CDR2 YSLEER. V was cut by 0 bases and J by 3 bases, with 11 bases left in between. The CDR3 has 15 residues. CDR3 DNA sequence: TGCGCCAGCAGCCAAGATATATCCAGTTACACTGAAGCTTTCTTT. This gives the protein CASSQDISSYTEAFF.

The rearrangement joins TRBV27 to TRBJ1-2, with D maybe TRBD1 (6 bases). Trimming removed 5 bases from V and 7 bases from J, with 11 bases in between. Per germline, CDR1 MNHEY and CDR2 SMNVEV (reference sequence). CDR3 size: 12 residues. The CDR3 loop is CASSPQGGGYTF. DNA of the CDR3: TGTGCCAGCAGTCCACAGGGCGGTGGCTACACCTTC.

The J gene is TRBJ2-7, the V gene TRBV4-2; TRBD2 aligns across 7 bases. CDR3 size: 16 residues. Germline V lookup: CDR1 LGHNA, CDR2 YNFKEQ. J gave up 2 bases and V 1 base, and 8 bases lay outside the gene matches. CDR3 amino acids: CASSQGAGRETYEQYF. CDR3 coding DNA: TGTGCCAGCAGCCAAGGGGCGGGGCGGGAGACCTACGAGCAGTACTTC.

V usage is TRBV5-8 and J usage is TRBJ1-4; unclear D gene. Per germline, CDR1 SGHTS and CDR2 YDEGEE. The CDR3 runs 15 residues. With 2 bases removed from V and 0 bases from J, the gap between germline ends came to 8 bases. CDR3 protein: CASSFYEATNEKLFF. CDR3 in DNA: TGTGCCAGCAGCTTTTATGAGGCAACTAATGAAAAACTGTTTTTT.

J is TRBJ1-2 and V is TRBV9; D not certain. Germline V CDR1 and CDR2: SGDLS, YYNGEE. The CDR3 consists of 13 residues. The V end lost 0 bases, the J end lost 3 bases, and 6 bases lay between the germline ends. Written as DNA, the CDR3 is TGTGCCAGCAGCGTAGAACAAGACTATGGCTACACCTTC. It encodes CASSVEQDYGYTF.